The TCR beta chain described here comes from a study of cytomegalovirus exposure and HLA in healthy donors. Study in general: Unique TCRs numbering some 93 million, obtained from HLA-typed donors, made up an early data release.

PCR involved 60 Vbeta and 13 Jbeta primers. In the authors' methods: Later, roughly 80 million unique TCR beta chains were counted in an analysis, and roughly 10 million of them were shared. Only in-frame clones appear in the TCRdb table, and some are missing; sequencing was by immunoSEQ multiplex PCR. V and J calls and clone size are those listed in that table; D and trimming were worked out from the DNA. The table lists under 150,000 clones. Sequenced sample: PBMCs. This clonotype originated in an older woman in good health and CMV-seronegative.

CDR3 in amino acids: CASRWTGGNYEQYF. The CDR3 DNA reads TGTGCCAGTAGATGGACAGGGGGCAACTACGAGCAGTACTTC. The rearrangement links TRBV19 to TRBJ2-7, with TRBD1 matching over 11 bases. CDR1 is LNHDA and CDR2 is SQIVND in the germline V gene (reference sequence). This CDR3 has 14 amino acids. V trimming: 6 bases; J trimming: 3 bases; junction bases outside the gene matches: 4.